These 31 T cell receptor beta chains came from one sample sequenced in a study of shared clonotypes between healthy human individuals. Terminally differentiated effector memory CD45RA+ cells were excluded by CCR7 positive selection of CD45RO-negative cells. Clones were read by immunoSEQ multiplex PCR, and TCRdb kept only the in-frame ones, dropping some. The table shows 550,000 to 600,000 clones, with roughly 98% occurring only once. The specimen sequenced was naive CD8+ T cells sorted from blood. All receptors come from a man aged 25-45 years in good health.

The rearrangement uses TRBV27 and TRBJ1-2; D is unclear. V was cut by 5 bases and J by 2 bases, with 15 bases left in between. The germline CDR1 and CDR2 sequences are MNHEY and SMNVEV (reference sequence). This CDR3 region has 15 residues. Here the CDR3 reads CASSPGVPYNYGYTF. The CDR3 bases are TGTGCCAGCAGTCCCGGGGTCCCTTACAACTATGGCTACACCTTC.

The chain uses TRBV18 and TRBJ2-1; D possibly uses TRBD1 or TRBD2 (5 bases each). CDR3 length equals 14 residues. V shed 3 bases and J shed 6 bases, with 12 bases lying between them. Looked up from germline, CDR1 is KGHSH and CDR2 is LQKENI. This CDR3 is CASSPGASSNEQFF. In nucleotides, the CDR3 is TGTGCCAGCTCACCCGGGGCTAGCTCCAATGAGCAGTTCTTC.

V and J are TRBV5-5 and TRBJ2-7, with 10 bases that match TRBD2. This CDR3 is 14 amino acids long. Germline V gene sequence: CDR1 SGHKS, CDR2 YYEKEE (reference sequence). V was clipped by 2 bases and J by 6 bases; unmatched bases: 5. CDR3 loop: CASSLAGGPGEQYF. CDR3 nucleotide sequence: TGTGCCAGCAGCTTAGCGGGAGGGCCGGGCGAGCAGTACTTC.

This chain connects TRBV11-2 to TRBJ2-7, with 8 bases aligning to TRBD2. Germline CDR1 and CDR2: SGHAT and FQNNGV. V trimming: 3 bases; J trimming: 5 bases; junction bases outside the gene matches: 9. The CDR3 is 15 amino acids. The CDR3 is CASSFRSGSIHEQYF. In DNA form, the CDR3 reads TGTGCCAGCAGCTTCCGCAGCGGGAGTATCCACGAGCAGTACTTC.

V and J are TRBV7-8 and TRBJ2-4; D is undetermined. This CDR3 is built from 15 residues. Trimming pared 5 bases from V and 0 bases from J, leaving 11 bases between. Per germline, CDR1 SGHVS and CDR2 FQNEAQ. CDR3 bases: TGTGCCAGCAGCCAACGTAAAGTAGCCAAAAACATTCAGTACTTC. Its translation is CASSQRKVAKNIQYF.

In this sample, this clone turned up once. The V and J genes are TRBV7-9 and TRBJ2-3; 8 nucleotides agree with TRBD2. CDR3 size: 19 residues. Germline assignment: CDR1 SEHNR and CDR2 FQNEAQ (reference sequence). Germline trimming cut 5 bases from V and 1 base from J; bases unmatched to any gene: 17. Here the CDR3 reads CASSHPRAGGRGGTDTQYF. The CDR3 DNA reads TGTGCCAGCAGCCACCCTCGGGCGGGGGGCCGTGGTGGCACAGATACGCAGTATTTT.

This clone came up a few times. The chain has TRBV27 and TRBJ1-4, with 8 bases fitting TRBD1. This CDR3 has 18 residues. Trimming cost V 6 bases and J 6 bases; bases outside gene matches: 18. The germline V gene encodes CDR1 MNHEY and CDR2 SMNVEV (reference sequence). Here the CDR3 DNA reads TGTGCCAGCAGCCGTGCGTTTATCCAGGACAGGGATGATGAAAAACTGTTTTTT. Its translation: CASSRAFIQDRDDEKLFF.

V usage is TRBV7-2 and J usage is TRBJ2-7; D might be TRBD2 (5 bases). Germline V gene data show CDR1 as SGHTA and CDR2 as FQGNSA. CDR3 length: 18 amino acids. V gave up 5 bases and J gave up 3 bases, with 26 bases separating them. In nucleotides, the CDR3 is TGTGCCAGCAGCCCCGGCCCCTTAGGTCCGCGGGCGGACTACGAGCAGTACTTC. It encodes CASSPGPLGPRADYEQYF.

The chain uses TRBV7-9 and TRBJ2-5; D uncertain. V was trimmed by 4 bases and J by 5 bases, leaving 8 bases between them. Germline CDR1 reads SEHNR; CDR2 reads FQNEAQ (reference sequence). The CDR3 is 12 amino acids. The CDR3 loop reads CASSWAFETQYF. The CDR3 DNA sequence: TGTGCCAGCAGCTGGGCCTTCGAGACCCAGTACTTC.

The chain has TRBV29-1 and TRBJ2-7; TRBD1 matches 9 bases. This CDR3 is 15 amino acids long. The V and J ends lost 1 base and 0 bases, in that order; junction bases with no gene match: 4. CDR1 and CDR2 (germline): SQVTM, ANQGSEA. The CDR3 DNA reads as TGCAGCGTTGAAGGTTCGGGACAGGGCTCCTACGAGCAGTACTTC. This encodes CSVEGSGQGSYEQYF.

The rearrangement uses TRBV7-2 and TRBJ2-6; no definite D call. This CDR3 region has 13 residues. From germline, CDR1 is SGHTA and CDR2 FQGNSA. Trimming stripped 0 bases from V and 3 bases from J, with 0 bases between. CDR3 sequence: CASSLAGANVLTF. CDR3 nucleotides: TGTGCCAGCAGCTTAGCTGGGGCCAACGTCCTGACTTTC.

The gene calls are TRBV27 and TRBJ1-2; maybe TRBD1 (5 bases). CDR3 length: 13 residues. V shed 7 bases and J shed 4 bases, with 13 bases lying between them. In germline, CDR1 is MNHEY, CDR2 SMNVEV (reference sequence). The CDR3 DNA reads as TGTGCCAGCAAAGGATGGCAGGGCTATGGCTACACCTTC. It is translated as CASKGWQGYGYTF.

The chain combines TRBV2 with TRBJ2-3, with a tentative D call TRBD1 (5 bases). This CDR3 contains 14 residues. Germline values: CDR1 SNHLY, CDR2 FYNNEI. V lost 3 bases and J lost 2, with 9 bases in between. CDR3 amino acids: CASSDRQNTDTQYF. DNA for the CDR3: TGTGCCAGCAGTGACCGACAGAACACAGATACGCAGTATTTT.

The gene calls are TRBV2 and TRBJ2-4; a possible D gene is TRBD1 (5 bases). Trimming cost V 6 bases and J 1 base, with 16 bases left between them. The CDR3 totals 16 residues. Germline CDR1 reads SNHLY; CDR2 reads FYNNEI. The CDR3: CASSPTATEAKNIQYF. The CDR3 coding sequence is TGTGCCAGCAGCCCGACAGCCACGGAGGCCAAAAACATTCAGTACTTC.

J is TRBJ2-1 and V is TRBV2; 13 nucleotides line up with TRBD2. Germline V gene lookup returns CDR1 SNHLY and CDR2 FYNNEI. The CDR3 length is 17 residues. CDR3 protein: CATRGTSGIGTYNEQFF. The CDR3 region has the DNA TGTGCAACCAGGGGGACTAGCGGGATCGGGACCTACAATGAGCAGTTCTTC.

This chain connects TRBV5-6 to TRBJ2-1; D possibly corresponds to TRBD1 (6 bases). The germline CDR1 and CDR2 sequences are SGHDT and YYEEEE. The germline V and J ends were trimmed by 4 bases and 6 bases, with 14 bases remaining between them. This CDR3 is built from 14 residues. The CDR3 DNA reads as TGTGCCAGCAGCCCTGACGACAGGCTCAATGAGCAGTTCTTC. Protein product: CASSPDDRLNEQFF.

V and J are TRBV5-4 and TRBJ2-2; 7 nucleotides line up with TRBD1. The CDR3 spans 13 residues. Germline V gene data show CDR1 as SGHNT and CDR2 as YYREEE (reference sequence). J was trimmed by 7 bases and V by 4 bases; bases with no gene match: 4. CDR3 protein: CASSTRQGGELFF. CDR3 coding DNA: TGTGCCAGCAGCACGAGACAGGGCGGGGAGCTGTTTTTT. The variable domain in full, completed from reference TRBV5-4 and TRBJ2-2, reads ETGVTQSPTHLIKTRGQQVTLRCSSQSGHNTVSWYQQALGQGPQFIFQYYREEENGRGNFPPRFSGLQFPNYSSELNVNALELDDSALYLCASSTRQGGELFFGEGSRLTVL.

The genes are TRBV28 and TRBJ2-3; D possibly corresponds to TRBD2 (5 bases). V was shortened by 6 bases and J by 2 bases, with 18 bases between the two germline ends. CDR3 length: 16 residues. In germline, CDR1 is MDHEN, CDR2 SYDVKM. CDR3 sequence reads: CASSLIARGLTDTQYF. CDR3 DNA: TGTGCCAGCAGCTTAATAGCGAGAGGCCTCACAGATACGCAGTATTTT.

The table lists this clone with a few counts. Within the sample, other DNA sequences also encode this same CDR3. This chain links TRBV9 with TRBJ2-1, with no clear D. CDR1 SGDLS and CDR2 YYNGEE come from the germline V gene. The length of the CDR3 is 14 residues. Trimming pared 0 bases from V and 4 bases from J, leaving 8 bases between. The CDR3 DNA reads TGTGCCAGCAGCGTAGGGTCAGATTACAATGAGCAGTTCTTC. Its protein is CASSVGSDYNEQFF.

V gene TRBV27 combines with J gene TRBJ1-5; TRBD1 is a possible D gene (5 bases). V was cut by 5 bases and J by 0 bases, with 23 bases left in between. The CDR3 sequence is 19 residues long. Looked up from germline, CDR1 is MNHEY and CDR2 is SMNVEV (reference sequence). The CDR3 is CASSPHPDKVEYSNQPQHF. The CDR3 DNA sequence: TGTGCCAGCAGTCCCCACCCGGACAAGGTCGAGTATAGCAATCAGCCCCAGCATTTT.

A note on this clone: This same CDR3 is encoded by further DNA sequences in the sample. J is TRBJ1-1 and V is TRBV28; D is undetermined. V was clipped by 2 bases and J by 1 base, with 8 bases between them. Germline-derived CDR1 and CDR2 are MDHEN and SYDVKM. The CDR3 has 14 residues. CDR3 sequence reads: CASSLVPGNTEAFF. The CDR3 DNA reads as TGTGCCAGCAGTTTAGTTCCAGGGAACACTGAAGCTTTCTTT.

V usage is TRBV19 and J usage is TRBJ2-7; 7 positions agree with TRBD1. CDR1 is LNHDA, CDR2 SQIVND, per germline (reference sequence). The CDR3 is 16 amino acids. With 4 bases clipped from V and 2 bases from J, the junction kept 11 bases outside the gene matches. The CDR3 sequence: CASSTPYRGSPYEQYF. CDR3 in DNA: TGTGCCAGTAGTACCCCCTACAGGGGCTCGCCCTACGAGCAGTACTTC.

The CDR3 protein is CASSLTPGVLDTQYF. Written as DNA, the CDR3 is TGTGCCAGCAGCTTAACCCCAGGGGTCCTAGATACGCAGTATTTT. This rearrangement joins TRBV11-2 to TRBJ2-3; maybe TRBD1 (6 bases). This CDR3 contains 15 residues. The V end lost 2 bases, the J end lost 5 bases, and 14 bases lay between the germline ends. Germline V lookup: CDR1 SGHAT, CDR2 FQNNGV.

This chain connects TRBV7-6 to TRBJ2-7, with D hard to call. Deletions cut 4 bases from V and 2 bases from J, with 3 bases between. CDR3 length equals 11 residues. CDR1 is SGHVS and CDR2 is FNYEAQ in the germline V gene. The CDR3 nucleotides are TGTGCCAGCAGCTCCACCTACGAGCAGTACTTC. Protein sequence: CASSSTYEQYF.

This rearrangement joins TRBV7-8 to TRBJ2-2, with D possibly TRBD2 on 5 matching bases. Germline CDR1 and CDR2: SGHVS and FQNEAQ. This CDR3 spans 13 amino acids. Trimming took 7 bases from V and 4 from J, leaving 10 bases between them. The chain's CDR3 is CASTLAITGELFF. For the CDR3, the DNA is TGTGCCAGCACGTTAGCGATCACCGGGGAGCTGTTTTTT.

This chain links TRBV11-2 with TRBJ2-5, with D perhaps TRBD2 (7 bases). Germline V gene lookup returns CDR1 SGHAT and CDR2 FQNNGV. This CDR3 comprises 16 residues. Trimming pared 1 base from V and 7 bases from J, leaving 19 bases between. For the CDR3, the DNA is TGTGCCAGCAGCTTAGCTCTACAGGGACCGGGAGGGACCCAGTACTTC. Protein sequence: CASSLALQGPGGTQYF. Drawing the rest from reference TRBV11-2 and TRBJ2-5, the complete variable domain is EAGVAQSPRYKIIEKRQSVAFWCNPISGHATLYWYQQILGQGPKLLIQFQNNGVVDDSQLPKDRFSAERLKGVDSTLKIQPAKLEDSAVYLCASSLALQGPGGTQYFGPGTRLLVL.

V is TRBV6-5 and J is TRBJ2-3; unclear D gene. The V end was cut by 0 bases, the J end by 3 bases, with 7 bases between. The CDR3 is made up of 14 amino acids. In germline, CDR1 is MNHEY, CDR2 SVGAGI. The DNA of the CDR3 is TGTGCCAGCAGTTACTCGTATGGTACAGATACGCAGTATTTT. It translates to CASSYSYGTDTQYF.

The chain links TRBV11-2 to TRBJ2-7; D possibly matches TRBD1 or TRBD2 (5 bases each). The CDR3 has 15 amino acids. Germline CDR1 SGHAT, CDR2 FQNNGV. Deletions cut 0 bases from V and 2 bases from J, with 11 bases between. CDR3 protein: CASSLDGGLTYEQYF. The CDR3 region has the DNA TGTGCCAGCAGCTTAGATGGGGGATTAACCTACGAGCAGTACTTC.

This clone has only one observation. The genes are TRBV10-3 and TRBJ2-1, with D perhaps TRBD2 (7 bases). Germline CDR1 and CDR2: ENHRY and SYGVKD. CDR3 length: 15 residues. Trimming stripped 3 bases from V and 9 bases from J, with 18 bases between. DNA for the CDR3: TGTGCCATCAGTGAAACAGGGAGGGCCGAGGGTGAGCAGTTCTTC. Translated, it gives CAISETGRAEGEQFF.

About this clone itself: Other DNA variants within this sample encode the same CDR3. V is TRBV29-1 and J is TRBJ1-1; 8 nucleotides agree with TRBD1. Germline trimming cut 7 bases from V and 0 bases from J; bases unmatched to any gene: 1. This CDR3 comprises 12 residues. Germline CDR1 reads SQVTM; CDR2 reads ANQGSEA. The chain's CDR3 is CSARGLNTEAFF. The CDR3, as DNA: TGCAGCGCCAGGGGGCTGAACACTGAAGCTTTCTTT.

This clone came up once. The chain carries TRBV4-1 and TRBJ1-4; D is undetermined. Trimming took 1 base from V and 2 from J, leaving 8 bases between them. CDR3 length equals 15 residues. In germline, CDR1 is MGHRA, CDR2 YSYEKL. The CDR3 region is CASSQVWPTNEKLFF. CDR3 nucleotides: TGCGCCAGCAGCCAAGTGTGGCCGACTAATGAAAAACTGTTTTTT.